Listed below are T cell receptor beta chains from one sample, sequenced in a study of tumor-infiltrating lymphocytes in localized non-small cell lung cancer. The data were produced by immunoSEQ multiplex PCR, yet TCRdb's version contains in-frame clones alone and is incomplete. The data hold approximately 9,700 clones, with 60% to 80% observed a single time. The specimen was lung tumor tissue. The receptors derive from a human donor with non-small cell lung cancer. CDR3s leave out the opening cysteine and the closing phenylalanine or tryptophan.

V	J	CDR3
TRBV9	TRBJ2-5	ASSVDSGVQETQY
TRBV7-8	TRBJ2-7	ASSREYEQY
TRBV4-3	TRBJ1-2	ASSQDFGEGNLFANYGYT
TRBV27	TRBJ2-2	ASSLSIGLANTGELF
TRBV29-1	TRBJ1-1	SVVDRNSMNTEAF
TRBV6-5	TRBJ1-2	ASTRSGRNYGYT
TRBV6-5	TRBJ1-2	ASSYSGLGYGYT
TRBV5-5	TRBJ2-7	ASSNGGRNYEQY
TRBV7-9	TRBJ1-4	ASSLAVEKLF
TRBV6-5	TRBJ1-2	ASSYTGGANYGYT
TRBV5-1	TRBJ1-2	ASSLERNYGYT
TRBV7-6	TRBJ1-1	ASSPRGPTTEAF
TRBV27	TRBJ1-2	ASSHFGYRNYGYT